A selection of T cell receptor beta chains follows, all from one sample in a study of blood T cell repertoires in COVID-19. The protocol was immunoSEQ multiplex PCR, while the TCRdb copy is restricted to in-frame clones and leaves out a portion. The sample has some 320,000 clones; around nine tenths are singletons. The specimen sequenced was PBMCs or T cells enriched from blood (not recorded which). All receptors come from a man in his 60s who had recovered from COVID-19. Each CDR3 is given with its conserved first and last residue. The D gene is left open where the match is weak. Clone size appears in some rows only: once, few, many, or a class for an expanded clone.

once	TRBJ1-3	TRBV19	.	CATVDWSSGNTIYF	TGTGCCACTGTTGACTGGAGCTCTGGAAACACCATATATTTT
few	TRBJ2-3	TRBV2	.	CASKPTDTQYF	TGTGCCAGCAAGCCTACAGATACGCAGTATTTT
.	TRBJ1-3	TRBV6-2/TRBV6-3	.	CASSDDQVSGNTIYF	TGTGCCAGCAGTGATGATCAGGTCTCTGGAAACACCATATATTTT
.	TRBJ2-7	TRBV4-2	.	CASSQDNAAGGIYEQYF	TGTGCCAGCAGCCAAGATAATGCGGCAGGGGGGATCTACGAGCAGTACTTC
.	TRBJ2-5	TRBV2	TRBD1	CASSSGQAAVVGQETQYF	TGTGCCAGCAGTTCTGGACAGGCGGCCGTAGTGGGGCAAGAGACCCAGTACTTC
.	TRBJ2-3	TRBV7-9	TRBD2	CASSIMSGARDTQYF	TGTGCCAGCAGCATAATGAGCGGGGCGAGAGATACGCAGTATTTT
.	TRBJ1-2	TRBV27	TRBD1	CASRQVDRGLYGYTF	TGTGCCAGCAGGCAAGTGGACAGGGGGCTCTATGGCTACACCTTC
.	TRBJ1-3	TRBV3-1/TRBV3-2	.	CASSQVLRAGNTIYF	TGTGCCAGCAGCCAAGTTCTCCGAGCAGGAAACACCATATATTTT
.	TRBJ2-1	TRBV5-6	.	CASSLGGSTYNEQFF	TGTGCCAGCAGCTTGGGCGGGTCAACCTACAATGAGCAGTTCTTC
.	TRBJ1-2	TRBV18	.	CASSPAGHSGVAPDYGYTF	TGTGCCAGCTCACCAGCGGGCCACTCAGGAGTTGCCCCTGACTATGGCTACACCTTC
.	TRBJ2-1	TRBV4-2	TRBD2	CASKGASGGLRGEQFF	TGTGCCAGCAAAGGGGCTAGCGGGGGCCTCCGGGGTGAGCAGTTCTTC
.	TRBJ2-7	TRBV11-2	TRBD1	CASSPRQRQGTYEQYF	TGTGCCAGCAGCCCCCGCCAAAGACAGGGAACCTACGAGCAGTACTTC
.	TRBJ2-5	TRBV3-1/TRBV3-2	.	CASSQRGETQYF	TGTGCCAGCAGCCAGCGTGGAGAGACCCAGTACTTC
once	TRBJ1-2	TRBV6-5	TRBD1	CASRRQGWYGYTF	TGTGCCAGCAGAAGACAGGGGTGGTACGGCTACACCTTC
once	TRBJ2-7	TRBV7-9	TRBD1	CASSLGLGQGRSEQYF	TGTGCCAGCAGCCTAGGACTCGGACAGGGTCGGTCCGAGCAGTACTTC
.	TRBJ2-1	TRBV24-1	.	CATSDSRTAYNEQFF	TGTGCCACCAGTGACTCACGGACTGCATACAATGAGCAGTTCTTC
.	TRBJ2-7	TRBV18	.	CASSPGWGVGYEQYF	TGTGCCAGCTCACCGGGTTGGGGCGTCGGCTACGAGCAGTACTTC
.	TRBJ2-1	TRBV7-2	TRBD2	CASSLVPSGEFEQFF	TGTGCCAGCAGCTTAGTTCCTAGCGGGGAGTTTGAGCAGTTCTTC
once	TRBJ2-7	TRBV14	TRBD2	CASSQGWAAGPPYEQYF	TGTGCCAGCAGCCAAGGGTGGGCAGCGGGACCTCCCTACGAGCAGTACTTC
.	TRBJ1-5	TRBV4-1	.	CASSQEVYLSTQHF	TGCGCCAGCAGCCAAGAAGTCTATTTGTCGACCCAGCATTTT
few	TRBJ1-1	TRBV30	.	CAWSGFGGEGTEAFF	TGTGCCTGGAGTGGGTTCGGGGGGGAGGGCACTGAAGCTTTCTTT
.	TRBJ1-4	TRBV11-2	TRBD1	CASSIGTALTATNEKLFF	TGTGCCAGCAGCATAGGGACAGCGCTGACTGCAACTAATGAAAAACTGTTTTTT
.	TRBJ1-4	TRBV27	.	CASSFAGEGEKLFF	TGTGCCAGCAGTTTCGCGGGGGAGGGTGAAAAACTGTTTTTT
few	TRBJ2-6	TRBV5-1	.	CASSAGQSSGANVLTF	TGCGCCAGCAGCGCTGGACAGAGCTCTGGGGCCAACGTCCTGACTTTC
.	TRBJ2-7	TRBV11-1	.	CASRSQGPPYEQYF	TGTGCCAGCAGATCACAGGGACCCCCCTACGAGCAGTACTTC
.	TRBJ1-3	TRBV7-9	TRBD1	CASSQGQGVENTIYF	TGTGCCAGCAGCCAAGGACAGGGTGTAGAAAACACCATATATTTT
.	TRBJ1-2	TRBV18	.	CASSPGTDSNYGYTF	TGTGCCAGCTCACCCGGGACGGACAGCAACTATGGCTACACCTTC
.	TRBJ2-1	TRBV4-1	TRBD2	CASGLGAPNEQFF	TGCGCCAGCGGACTAGGGGCCCCCAATGAGCAGTTCTTC
.	TRBJ1-5	TRBV11-3	.	CASSLGEGQPQHF	TGTGCCAGCAGCTTAGGGGAGGGTCAGCCCCAGCATTTT
.	TRBJ1-5	TRBV18	.	CASSPFVGQANQPQHF	TGTGCCAGCTCACCTTTTGTGGGACAAGCCAATCAGCCCCAGCATTTT
once	TRBJ1-5	TRBV28	TRBD1	CASSPGQSRNQPQHF	TGTGCCAGCAGCCCGGGACAGAGTCGCAATCAGCCCCAGCATTTT
.	TRBJ2-5	TRBV11-3	TRBD1	CASSPGQHNQETQYF	TGTGCCAGCAGCCCGGGACAGCACAACCAAGAGACCCAGTACTTC
.	TRBJ1-2	TRBV29-1	TRBD1	CSADREGIVTF	TGCAGCGCCGACAGGGAAGGAATTGTCACCTTC
.	TRBJ1-2	TRBV18	.	CASSPGSGSPGGYTF	TGTGCCAGCTCACCGGGGTCAGGGTCCCCCGGAGGCTACACCTTC
.	TRBJ1-5	TRBV2	.	CASTATRGSQPQHF	TGTGCCAGCACCGCCACGAGGGGGAGTCAGCCCCAGCATTTT
.	TRBJ2-2	TRBV4-1	.	CASRIAENTGELFF	TGCGCCAGCCGCATAGCGGAAAACACCGGGGAGCTGTTTTTT
few	TRBJ2-3	TRBV5-8	.	CASPEGKTLQGDTQYF	TGTGCCAGCCCGGAGGGAAAAACACTACAAGGCGATACGCAGTATTTT
.	TRBJ1-2	TRBV19	TRBD1	CAANPGTGILGYTF	TGTGCCGCCAATCCAGGGACAGGGATCCTTGGCTACACCTTC
.	TRBJ1-2	TRBV11-2	.	CASRTPGLRSGSYTF	TGTGCCAGCAGAACCCCGGGACTCAGGTCGGGGAGCTACACCTTC
.	TRBJ2-1	TRBV5-4	TRBD2	CASSPGLAGYYNEQFF	TGTGCCAGCAGCCCTGGACTAGCGGGGTACTACAATGAGCAGTTCTTC
.	TRBJ1-4	TRBV19	.	CASSMAYFVGATNEKLFF	TGTGCCAGTAGTATGGCGTACTTCGTGGGAGCAACTAATGAAAAACTGTTTTTT
once	TRBJ2-4	TRBV7-8	TRBD1	CASSSGDRGLAKNIQYF	TGTGCCAGCAGCTCCGGCGACAGGGGATTAGCCAAAAACATTCAGTACTTC
.	TRBJ2-5	TRBV5-1	TRBD2	CASSLLAVQETQYF	TGCGCCAGCAGCTTACTAGCGGTCCAAGAGACCCAGTACTTC
.	TRBJ2-7	TRBV27	.	CAISSYEQYF	TGTGCCATCTCGAGCTACGAGCAGTACTTC
.	TRBJ1-5	TRBV4-1	.	CASSQGGRGNQPQHF	TGCGCCAGCAGCCAAGGCGGCAGGGGAAATCAGCCCCAGCATTTT
.	TRBJ1-3	TRBV5-1	.	CASSPMGGGTGNTIYF	TGCGCCAGCAGCCCGATGGGGGGGGGCACTGGAAACACCATATATTTT
.	TRBJ2-2	TRBV24-1	TRBD1	CATRGTENTGELFF	TGTGCCACCAGAGGGACAGAGAACACCGGGGAGCTGTTTTTT
.	TRBJ1-5	TRBV4-3	TRBD1	CAKTQPPSDREGNQPQHF	TGCGCCAAGACGCAGCCCCCGTCGGACAGGGAAGGCAATCAGCCCCAGCATTTT
.	TRBJ2-3	TRBV18	TRBD2	CASSPGGSVADTQYF	TGTGCCAGCTCACCGGGCGGGAGTGTGGCAGATACGCAGTATTTT
.	TRBJ2-7	TRBV4-2	TRBD1	CASSPRLTGGIAYEQYF	TGTGCCAGCAGCCCGAGACTTACAGGGGGAATCGCCTACGAGCAGTACTTC
few	TRBJ2-7	TRBV11-2	.	CASSSTRESYEQYF	TGTGCCAGCAGCTCTACACGGGAATCCTACGAGCAGTACTTC
.	TRBJ2-7	TRBV6-5	TRBD2	CASSSGTSPREQYF	TGTGCCAGCAGTTCCGGGACTAGTCCGCGTGAGCAGTACTTC
few	TRBJ2-7	TRBV6-5	.	CASKTGSLEQYF	TGTGCCAGCAAGACAGGATCCTTGGAGCAGTACTTC
few	TRBJ2-7	TRBV19	TRBD1	CASSTPGQGPYEQYF	TGTGCCAGTAGTACCCCGGGACAGGGCCCCTACGAGCAGTACTTC
.	TRBJ1-1	TRBV19	.	CASSIVQGNTEAFF	TGTGCCAGTAGTATTGTACAGGGAAACACTGAAGCTTTCTTT
.	TRBJ2-5	TRBV12-3/TRBV12-4	.	CASSFSGRGTQYF	TGTGCCAGCAGTTTTTCTGGCCGAGGGACCCAGTACTTC
.	TRBJ1-6	TRBV30	TRBD1	CAWSQDRDGTVRGSPLHF	TGTGCCTGGAGCCAGGACAGGGACGGTACCGTTCGTGGTTCACCCCTCCACTTT
once	TRBJ1-1	TRBV5-1	.	CASSLYVGPGTEAFF	TGCGCCAGCAGCTTGTATGTGGGGCCCGGGACTGAAGCTTTCTTT
.	TRBJ1-1	TRBV9	.	CASSAIRGMNTEAFF	TGTGCCAGCAGCGCCATTAGGGGGATGAACACTGAAGCTTTCTTT
.	TRBJ1-5	TRBV7-7	TRBD1	CASSSHPTLGQGDDYSNQPQHF	TGTGCTAGCAGCTCCCACCCCACCTTGGGACAGGGTGACGACTATAGCAATCAGCCCCAGCATTTT